This paragraph covers one TCR beta chain sequence. This CDR3 has 12 amino acids. In germline, CDR1 is SGHAT, CDR2 FQNNGV. Trimming pared 3 bases from V and 7 bases from J, leaving 7 bases between. TCRdb's copy holds only in-frame clones and misses some; the assay was immunoSEQ multiplex PCR. The sample yields 440,000 or so clones, around nine tenths seen once. The sample originates from a study of blood T cell repertoires in COVID-19. The specimen was peripheral blood. V and J are TRBV11-2 and TRBJ2-1; D remains ambiguous. The TCR comes from a woman in her thirties or forties with COVID-19, enrolled during active disease. For the CDR3, the DNA is TGTGCCAGCAGCTTCAACTTTAATGAGCAGTTCTTC. The encoded protein is CASSFNFNEQFF.